This note documents a single T cell receptor beta chain sequence. The target antigen is unknown. TCRdb processed the 5' RACE reads anew with MiXCR; each CDR3 protein has one entry. The sample holds 500,000 to 650,000 distinct CDR3 sequences, around 12% seen once. The data derive from a study of T cells after yellow fever vaccination. Overall study: SMART-Seq v4 Ultra Low Input prepared the low-cell-number fractions.

Study conclusions and caveats: Relatively few clonotypes were ones that appeared in both CD4 and CD8 compartments. Weaker, the secondary response had a peak occurring faster, on day 5 versus 15. Contamination by abundant bulk-population clonotypes could be present in FACS-sorted repertoires.

In germline, CDR1 is SGHVS, CDR2 FNYEAQ. The CDR3 has 15 amino acids. Trimming left V 4 bases short and J 2 bases short, with 15 bases between. This sequence joins TRBV7-6 and TRBJ2-7; D may be TRBD2 (6 bases). Sequencing was performed on PBMCs, taken on the day of the yellow fever booster vaccination. The clonotype was recovered from a man aged 25-45 years who received the YFV17D yellow fever vaccine. The CDR3 sequence is CASSSQTSGAYEQYF. Written as DNA, the CDR3 is TGTGCCAGCAGCTCCCAGACTAGTGGGGCCTACGAGCAGTACTTC.